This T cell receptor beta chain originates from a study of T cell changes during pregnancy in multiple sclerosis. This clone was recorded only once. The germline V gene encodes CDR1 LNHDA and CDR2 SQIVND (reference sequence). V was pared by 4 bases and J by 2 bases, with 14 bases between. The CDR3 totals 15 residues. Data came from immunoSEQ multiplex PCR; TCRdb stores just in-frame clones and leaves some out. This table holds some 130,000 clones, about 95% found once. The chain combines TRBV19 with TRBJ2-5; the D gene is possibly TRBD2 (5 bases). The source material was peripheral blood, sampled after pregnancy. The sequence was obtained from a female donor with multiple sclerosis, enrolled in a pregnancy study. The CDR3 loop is CASSNELDPQETQYF. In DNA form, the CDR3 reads TGTGCCAGTAGTAACGAACTAGACCCACAAGAGACCCAGTACTTC.